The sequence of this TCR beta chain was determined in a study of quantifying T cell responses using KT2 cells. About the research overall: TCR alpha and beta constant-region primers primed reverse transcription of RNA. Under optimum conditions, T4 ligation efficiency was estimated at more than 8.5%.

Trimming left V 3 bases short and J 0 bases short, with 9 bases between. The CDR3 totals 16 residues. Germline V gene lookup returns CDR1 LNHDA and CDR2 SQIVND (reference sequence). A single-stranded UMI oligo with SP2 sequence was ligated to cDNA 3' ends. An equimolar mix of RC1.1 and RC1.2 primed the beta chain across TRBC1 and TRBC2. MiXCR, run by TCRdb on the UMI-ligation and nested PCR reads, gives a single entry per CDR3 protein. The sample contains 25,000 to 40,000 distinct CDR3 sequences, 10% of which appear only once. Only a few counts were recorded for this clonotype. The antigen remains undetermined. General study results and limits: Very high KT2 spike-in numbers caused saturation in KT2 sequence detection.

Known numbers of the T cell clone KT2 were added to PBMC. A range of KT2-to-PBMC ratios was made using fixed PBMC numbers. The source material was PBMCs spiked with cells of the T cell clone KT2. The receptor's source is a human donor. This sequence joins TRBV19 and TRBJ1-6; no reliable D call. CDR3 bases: TGTGCCAGTAGTATTCGCATTCCCTCCTATAATTCACCCCTCCACTTT. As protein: CASSIRIPSYNSPLHF.